These T cell receptor beta chains were read from a single sample in a study of T cells in Graves' hyperthyroidism and ophthalmopathy. TCRdb re-called the multiplex PCR reads with MiXCR, one entry per CDR3 protein. There are 300,000 to 450,000 distinct CDR3 sequences in the sample; 15% to 20% occur only once, and 15% to 17% lies in the top ten. Sequences were obtained from blood. The origin of the receptors is a woman aged 40 to 55 with Graves' ophthalmopathy. CDR3s include the opening cysteine and the closing phenylalanine or tryptophan. D genes are given only for firm matches. The size field is filled for only some rows; it gives once, few, many or a size class.

D	V	J	size	DNA	CDR3
NA	TRBV12-3/TRBV12-4	TRBJ2-5	NA	TGTGCCAGCAGTTTAAAACCCGGTGGGCTACGGGAGACCCAGTACTTC	CASSLKPGGLRETQYF
NA	TRBV30	TRBJ1-1	many	TGTGCCTCATTCGGGGTAGGGGTAAGGGCTGAAGCTTTCTTT	CASFGVGVRAEAFF
NA	TRBV11-2	TRBJ2-7	few	TGTGCCAGCAGCACGACTCACTACGAGCAGTACTTC	CASSTTHYEQYF
NA	TRBV29-1	TRBJ2-5	many	TGCAGCGTTGAAGGGGCGGCCTACCAAGAGACCCAGTACTTC	CSVEGAAYQETQYF
TRBD2	TRBV12-3/TRBV12-4	TRBJ2-2	many	TGTGCCAGCAGGGCGGACGGGGGGTCCACCGGGGAGCTGTTTTTT	CASRADGGSTGELFF
NA	TRBV6-2/TRBV6-3	TRBJ2-7	many	TGTGCCAGCTTGGAAGGGCCTGTTTTTTACGAGCAGTACTTC	CASLEGPVFYEQYF
NA	TRBV27	TRBJ1-5	many	TGTGCCAGCAGTTTATCCCAGGTAGTGGGGCAGCCCCAGCATTTT	CASSLSQVVGQPQHF
NA	TRBV7-4	TRBJ2-7	many	TGTGCCAGCAGCTGGTGGGGCCGTACGGACTACGAGCAGTACTTC	CASSWWGRTDYEQYF
NA	TRBV28	TRBJ2-7	NA	TGTGCCAGCAGTCCCCAGGACGGGATAGGGGCCTACGAGCAGTACTTC	CASSPQDGIGAYEQYF
NA	TRBV10-3	TRBJ1-1	NA	TGTGCCATCAGTGTCGGCTGGAGGCCTGAAGCTTCCTTT	CAISVGWRPEASF
TRBD2	TRBV28	TRBJ2-5	NA	TGTGCCAGCAGTTTAACGGCTAGCGGGAGAGGGGAGACCCAGTACTTC	CASSLTASGRGETQYF
TRBD2	TRBV10-2	TRBJ2-7	NA	TGCGCCAGCATTGGGACTAGCGGGAGTGTCACCTACGAGCAGTACTTC	CASIGTSGSVTYEQYF
TRBD1	TRBV7-2	TRBJ2-6	many	TGTGCCAGCTTGGACAGGGCTGGGGCCAACGTCCTGACTTTC	CASLDRAGANVLTF
NA	TRBV7-2	TRBJ2-5	few	TGTGCCAGCAGTGACTCGTGGAGGGAGACCCAGTACTTC	CASSDSWRETQYF
NA	TRBV30	TRBJ2-7	many	TGTGCCTGGAGTTGGGCTCCTACCTACGAGCAGTACTTC	CAWSWAPTYEQYF
NA	TRBV14	TRBJ1-5	many	TGTGCCAGCAGCTCGGACGGTCCCTGCAATCAGCCCCAGCATTTT	CASSSDGPCNQPQHF
NA	TRBV11-1	TRBJ2-2	many	TGTGCCAGCAGCTCAGGGGGGGCCGGGGAGCTGTTTTTT	CASSSGGAGELFF
NA	TRBV12-3/TRBV12-4	TRBJ1-5	many	TGTGCCAGCGGGGGTAAAGCCCAGCATTTT	CASGGKAQHF
TRBD1	TRBV4-2	TRBJ2-2	many	TGTGCCAGCAGCCCGGGACAGGGGGACACCGGGGAGCTGTTTTTT	CASSPGQGDTGELFF
TRBD2	TRBV19	TRBJ2-2	NA	TGTGCCAGTAGTCCCCAGGGACTAGCCCTCACCGGGGAGCTGTTTTTT	CASSPQGLALTGELFF
NA	TRBV7-8	TRBJ2-5	NA	TGTGCCAGCAGCCCAGGGGGGTTGGGGGCCCGAGAGACCCAGTACTTC	CASSPGGLGARETQYF
NA	TRBV2	TRBJ2-5	NA	TGTGCCAGCAGCGAAACAGGGAATGAGACCCAGTACTTC	CASSETGNETQYF
NA	TRBV28	TRBJ2-7	many	TGTGCCAGCAGTTTTCTCCGGATTTTGGGTCACGGCTCCTACGAGCAGTACTTC	CASSFLRILGHGSYEQYF
TRBD2	TRBV11-2	TRBJ2-7	many	TGTGCCAGCAGCTTAGCGGGAGGGCTCGACGAGCAGTACTTC	CASSLAGGLDEQYF
TRBD2	TRBV7-2	TRBJ2-5	few	TGTGCCAGCAGCTTATTATCGGCAGCGGCGGGGGAGACGCAGTACTTC	CASSLLSAAAGETQYF
NA	TRBV5-1	TRBJ2-5	few	TGCGCCAGCAGCTTGTCCCACCCCTCGAGGGAGACCCAGTACTTC	CASSLSHPSRETQYF
NA	TRBV12-3/TRBV12-4	TRBJ1-1	NA	TGTGCCAGCAGTCCTTACGGGGCGGACACTGAAGCTTTCTTT	CASSPYGADTEAFF
NA	TRBV11-2	TRBJ2-7	many	TGTGCCAGCACCCCTTCCGGGGAGTACGAGCAGTACTTC	CASTPSGEYEQYF
TRBD2	TRBV27	TRBJ2-7	many	TGTGCCAGCAGACGCGCAGGGATTGCGGGAGCCTACGAGCAGTACTTC	CASRRAGIAGAYEQYF
NA	TRBV2	TRBJ2-5	many	TGTGCCAGCAGGATGACGCGTCAAGAGACCCAGTACTTC	CASRMTRQETQYF
NA	TRBV12-3/TRBV12-4	TRBJ1-5	many	TGTGCCAGCAGTTTAGGGACAGCTACCAATCAGCCCCAGCATTTT	CASSLGTATNQPQHF
NA	TRBV4-3	TRBJ1-1	NA	TGCGCCAGCAGCCAATGGATTCAGACGAACACTGAAGCTTTCTTT	CASSQWIQTNTEAFF
NA	TRBV10-3	TRBJ2-7	many	TGTGCTATTGGGGGCAGCCCCTACGAGCAGTACTTC	CAIGGSPYEQYF
NA	TRBV12-3/TRBV12-4	TRBJ2-6	many	TGTGCCAGCAGTCCCTTCGGGGACTCTGGGGCCAACGTCCTGACTTTC	CASSPFGDSGANVLTF
NA	TRBV11-2	TRBJ2-7	many	TGTGCCAGCAGCTTAGATTTAGGCGGGACCTCCTACGAGCAGTACTTC	CASSLDLGGTSYEQYF
NA	TRBV27	TRBJ2-7	many	TGTGCCAGCAGTTCGGCACTCAGATTCGAGCAGTACTTC	CASSSALRFEQYF
NA	TRBV27	TRBJ1-3	many	TGTGCCAGCAGTACAGGGAGTGGAAACACCATATATTTT	CASSTGSGNTIYF
NA	TRBV19	TRBJ1-1	many	TGTGCCAGTAGTGCGCGGACAGTGAACACTGAAGCTTTCTTT	CASSARTVNTEAFF
TRBD1	TRBV6-1	TRBJ2-5	NA	TGTGCCAGCAAGGACAGGGGTTGGGAGACCCAGTACTTC	CASKDRGWETQYF
TRBD2	TRBV5-1	TRBJ2-7	NA	TGCGCCAGCAGCTTACTAGCGGGAAGTGGCGCCTACGAGCAGTACTTC	CASSLLAGSGAYEQYF
NA	TRBV14	TRBJ2-6	many	TGTGCCAGCAGCCAAGTTATGCGGGCTTCAGGGGCCAACGTCCTGACTTTC	CASSQVMRASGANVLTF
NA	TRBV30	TRBJ1-2	NA	TGTGCCTGGATGGCTAGGGGGACTCGCTATGGCTACACCTTC	CAWMARGTRYGYTF
NA	TRBV12-3/TRBV12-4	TRBJ2-7	many	TGTGCCAGCAGTCGACTCCCGTACGAGCAGTACTTC	CASSRLPYEQYF
TRBD1	TRBV24-1	TRBJ1-5	NA	TGTGCCAGCGACAGGGGCAATCAGCCCCAGCATTTT	CASDRGNQPQHF
NA	TRBV7-3	TRBJ1-2	many	TGTGCCAGCAGCTTAGGCAGGGCTGACGGCTACACCTTC	CASSLGRADGYTF
NA	TRBV7-2	TRBJ1-1	many	TGTGCCAGCAGCTTAGCACTTCGCGGGACTGAAGCTTTCTTT	CASSLALRGTEAFF
NA	TRBV7-9	TRBJ1-1	many	TGTGCCAGCAGCTTAGGAAGCTTTGCGAACACTGAAGCTTTCTTT	CASSLGSFANTEAFF
TRBD1	TRBV19	TRBJ1-5	many	TGTGCCAGTAGTAGGTCGACAGGGAGGTTCAATCAGCCCCAGCATTTT	CASSRSTGRFNQPQHF
TRBD1	TRBV12-5	TRBJ1-5	NA	TGTGCTAGTGGGACAGGGGTTGGCAATCAGCCCCAGCATTTT	CASGTGVGNQPQHF
NA	TRBV6-2/TRBV6-3	TRBJ1-1	NA	TGTGCCAGCAGTCACGGACACATGAACACTGAAGCTTTCTTT	CASSHGHMNTEAFF
NA	TRBV6-2/TRBV6-3	TRBJ1-5	once	TGTGCCAGCAGTTACTTCGAGGGGGGCATCGGCAATCAGCCCCAGCATTTT	CASSYFEGGIGNQPQHF
TRBD1	TRBV28	TRBJ1-5	many	TGTGCCAGCAGTTTACCCGGGACAGGGGTACAGCCCCAGCATTTT	CASSLPGTGVQPQHF
NA	TRBV12-5	TRBJ2-2	many	TGTGCTAGTGGCCTGGGGCGACTAAACACCGGGGAGCTGTTTTTT	CASGLGRLNTGELFF